Listed here are 14 T cell receptor beta chains from one sample, sequenced in a study of human T cells and chemical hapten exposure (dated by TCRdb to 2020 to 2023). To prepare the library, RACE was applied. The run used a NextSeq 500. TCRdb trimmed the raw reads at Q25, called clones with MiXCR and kept productive beta chains. Each CDR3 protein appears once, grouped with its most common genes and DNA. For this sample there are approximately 340,000 distinct CDR3 sequences; about 7% appear just once. The ten largest clonotypes hold more than 7% of the sample. The sample's time point label, decoded: patch test 1, 2 weeks after DPC sensitization. This sample's treatment or condition label indicates: therapeutic diphenylcyclopropenone sensitization with weekly scalp DPC. This specimen consisted of whole blood, obtained in connection with sensitization to the hapten diphenylcyclopropenone (DPC). The receptors come from a woman aged 18-29 years with alopecia areata. Some clones in this sample may be carry-over from other donors' samples.

This clonotype has only a few counts. This chain uses TRBV20-1 with TRBJ2-3, with D perhaps TRBD2 (6 bases). The CDR3 contains 14 residues. V was shortened by 2 bases and J by 4 bases, with 13 bases between the two germline ends. Germline V gives CDR1 DFQATT, CDR2 SNEGSKA (reference sequence). CDR3 loop: CSARRQSGADTQYF. The CDR3 nucleotides are TGCAGTGCTAGAAGGCAGTCGGGGGCAGATACGCAGTATTTT.

Worth noting for this clonotype: One junction end disagrees with the germline gene, perhaps due to a read error. The rearrangement links TRBV27 to TRBJ1-4, with a possible D match to TRBD1 (5 bases). Germline V gene sequence: CDR1 MNHEY, CDR2 SMNVEV (reference sequence). The CDR3 covers 13 residues. Here the CDR3 DNA reads TGTGCCAGCTCAAGGGGAACTGATGAAAAACTGTTTTTT. Its protein product is CASSRGTDEKLFF.

This clonotype was counted many times. V gene TRBV7-2 combines with J gene TRBJ2-3; D gene uncertain. The germline V and J ends were trimmed by 4 bases and 5 bases, with 10 bases remaining between them. The CDR3 is 13 amino acids. Germline CDR1 and CDR2: SGHTA and FQGNSA. CDR3 amino acids: CASSYRAKDTQYF. CDR3 DNA: TGTGCCAGCAGCTATCGGGCAAAAGATACGCAGTATTTT.

This clonotype was seen only a few times. This sequence joins TRBV7-2 and TRBJ2-7; TRBD1 aligns across 7 bases. With 5 bases clipped from V and 2 bases from J, the junction kept 9 bases outside the gene matches. The CDR3 sequence is 15 residues long. Germline V gives CDR1 SGHTA, CDR2 FQGNSA. This chain's CDR3 is CASSPGGDSTYEQYF. The CDR3 DNA reads TGTGCCAGCAGCCCCGGTGGGGACAGCACCTACGAGCAGTACTTC.

This clonotype occurred many times. The DNA of the CDR3 is TGCGCCAGCAGCTTGGCGCTAGATAGGGATACGCAGTATTTT. Residues: CASSLALDRDTQYF. The V and J genes are TRBV5-1 and TRBJ2-3, with D hard to call. CDR3 size: 14 residues. V gave up 0 bases and J gave up 6 bases, with 11 bases separating them. Germline V gives CDR1 SGHRS, CDR2 YFSETQ.

This clonotype was seen many times. The rearrangement links TRBV12-3 or TRBV12-4 to TRBJ2-3; 10 bases agree with TRBD1. J lost 3 bases, V lost 6 bases, and 0 bases had no gene match. The CDR3 totals 13 residues. In nucleotides, the CDR3 is TGTGCCAGCAGGGGACAGGGGACAGATACGCAGTATTTT. This codes for CASRGQGTDTQYF.

The chain recombines TRBV12-3 or TRBV12-4 with TRBJ1-6; D might be TRBD1 (6 bases). The length of the CDR3 is 15 residues. The ends were cut back, 5 bases at V and 7 bases at J, with 15 bases in the middle. In nucleotides, the CDR3 is TGTGCCAGCAGTCAAGACAGGCGAGGAAATTCACCCCTCCACTTT. This sequence encodes CASSQDRRGNSPLHF.

CDR3 in amino acids: CATSDQGWQPQHF. The CDR3, as DNA: TGTGCCACCAGTGATCAGGGTTGGCAGCCCCAGCATTTT. The V and J genes are TRBV24-1 and TRBJ1-5, with D possibly matching TRBD1 (5 bases). V was pared by 3 bases and J by 7 bases, with 9 bases between. The CDR3 length is 13 residues. Germline loops: CDR1 KGHDR, CDR2 SFDVKD.

This clonotype was recorded once. The rearrangement links TRBV5-1 to TRBJ2-5, with D possibly TRBD2 on 6 matching bases. The germline V gene encodes CDR1 SGHRS and CDR2 YFSETQ. CDR3 length equals 15 residues. V dropped 6 bases and J dropped 5 bases, with 20 bases sitting between them. The CDR3 loop is CASTTSMGGWETQYF. For the CDR3, the DNA is TGCGCCAGCACCACCTCCATGGGGGGTTGGGAGACCCAGTACTTC.

The chain employs TRBV6-1 and TRBJ1-4; D unresolved. The CDR3 covers 16 residues. Trimming took 4 bases from V and 0 from J, leaving 12 bases between them. Germline-derived CDR1 and CDR2 are MNHNS and SASEGT. The CDR3 protein is CASSGALHSTNEKLFF. Here the CDR3 DNA reads TGTGCCAGCAGTGGGGCTCTACATTCAACTAATGAAAAACTGTTTTTT.

The rearrangement links TRBV7-2 to TRBJ2-2; D gene unclear. Trimming removed 7 bases at V and 6 bases at J, with 15 bases between. CDR3 length equals 14 residues. Germline lookup yields CDR1 SGHTA and CDR2 FQGNSA. The DNA of the CDR3 is TGTGCCAGCAACCCCCCTTACCGGTCCGGGGAGCTGTTTTTT. Its translation is CASNPPYRSGELFF.

This clonotype showed up many times. The rearrangement uses TRBV4-1 and TRBJ2-7; D ambiguous. The CDR3 runs to 13 residues. CDR1 and CDR2 (germline): MGHRA, YSYEKL. Trimming removed 4 bases at V and 2 bases at J, with 9 bases between. The CDR3 DNA reads as TGCGCCAGCAGCCCCGACATCCCCTACGAGCAGTACTTC. This codes for CASSPDIPYEQYF.

V and J are TRBV4-1 and TRBJ1-2; D is undetermined. The germline CDR1 and CDR2 sequences are MGHRA and YSYEKL. This CDR3 spans 16 amino acids. V lost 0 bases, J lost 0 bases, and 11 bases lay in between. CDR3 region: CASSQDRAGPNYGYTF. CDR3 sequence (DNA): TGCGCCAGCAGCCAAGATCGGGCAGGCCCTAACTATGGCTACACCTTC.

This chain joins TRBV2 and TRBJ2-6; D not resolved. The CDR3 loop spans 15 amino acids. Trimming stripped 2 bases from V and 2 bases from J, with 7 bases between. Per the germline V gene, CDR1 is SNHLY and CDR2 is FYNNEI. CDR3 nucleotide sequence: TGTGCCAGCAGTGAAATGGGCACTGGGGCCAACGTCCTGACTTTC. Protein sequence: CASSEMGTGANVLTF.